The next 32 T cell receptor beta chains were all read from a single sample in a study of blood T cell repertoires in COVID-19. Repertoires were generated with immunoSEQ multiplex PCR, while TCRdb's copy carries only in-frame clones and drops some. This table holds approximately 210,000 clones, roughly 85% found once. The source material was peripheral blood. The source of these receptors is a woman between 40 and 55 years old with active or convalescent COVID-19.

This clone was detected once. CDR3 DNA: TGCGCCAGCAGCCAAGATCCCCAGTCTTACGAGCAGTACTTC. Amino acid sequence: CASSQDPQSYEQYF. The chain has TRBV4-3 and TRBJ2-7; D gene unclear. The CDR3 contains 14 residues. CDR1 is LGHNA, CDR2 YSLEER, per germline. V was shortened by 0 bases and J by 4 bases, with 10 bases between the two germline ends.

This rearrangement joins TRBV27 to TRBJ2-7, with unresolved D. V lost 4 bases and J lost 5, with 9 bases in between. The germline V gene has CDR1 MNHEY and CDR2 SMNVEV (reference sequence). The CDR3 sequence is 12 residues long. In nucleotides, the CDR3 is TGTGCCAGCAGTTCCCGTCGTGACGAGCAGTACTTC. Amino acid sequence: CASSSRRDEQYF.

The chain carries TRBV9 and TRBJ1-5, with D hard to call. CDR1 SGDLS and CDR2 YYNGEE come from the germline V gene. The CDR3 consists of 13 residues. Trimming stripped 6 bases from V and 5 bases from J, with 12 bases between. The CDR3 spells CASIVRFHQPQHF. The CDR3 DNA reads TGTGCCAGCATAGTGCGTTTTCATCAGCCCCAGCATTTT.

V gene TRBV7-9 combines with J gene TRBJ2-3, with 7 bases aligning to TRBD2. The V and J ends lost 8 bases and 0 bases, in that order; junction bases with no gene match: 8. The germline V gene encodes CDR1 SEHNR and CDR2 FQNEAQ (reference sequence). This CDR3 contains 15 residues. The CDR3 DNA reads as TGTGCCAGCGGCCCCGGGACTAAGAGCACAGATACGCAGTATTTT. Translating gives CASGPGTKSTDTQYF.

Concerning this clone: Germline and junction disagree at one end, which may indicate a read error. The genes are TRBV6-1 and TRBJ1-2; 7 bases align to TRBD1. Germline V gives CDR1 MNHNS, CDR2 SASEGT. CDR3 length: 15 amino acids. CDR3 loop: CASSEGQQGHYGYTF. The CDR3 DNA reads as TGTGCCAGCAGCGAAGGGCAACAGGGGCACTATGGCTACACCTTC.

This clone was found a few times. The rearrangement links TRBV7-9 to TRBJ1-6; weak D call: TRBD1 (5 bases). CDR1 is SEHNR, CDR2 FQNEAQ, per germline (reference sequence). The CDR3 totals 15 residues. Trimming left V 4 bases short and J 4 bases short, with 11 bases between. Written as DNA, the CDR3 is TGTGCCAGCAGCTCCGTATCAGGGTATAATTCACCCCTCCACTTT. The encoded protein is CASSSVSGYNSPLHF.

The V gene is TRBV6-5, the J gene TRBJ1-4; D is unclear. The CDR3 spans 14 residues. The ends were cut back, 6 bases at V and 8 bases at J, with 16 bases in the middle. Germline V CDR1 and CDR2: MNHEY, SVGAGI. As DNA, the CDR3 is TGTGCCAGCAGACGCGCGAGGGAAGGGGAAAAACTGTTTTTT. The encoded protein is CASRRAREGEKLFF.

The chain recombines TRBV4-2 with TRBJ2-1; 8 bases map to TRBD1. Germline V gene lookup returns CDR1 LGHNA and CDR2 YNFKEQ. CDR3 length: 15 amino acids. V dropped 0 bases and J dropped 8; count of bases not matched to a gene: 6. The CDR3 spells CASSQETGESDEQFF. The CDR3 nucleotides are TGTGCCAGCAGCCAAGAGACAGGGGAGAGCGATGAGCAGTTCTTC.

This chain connects TRBV7-2 to TRBJ1-1, with 7 bases identical to TRBD1. The J segment lost 1 base and the V segment lost 2 bases, leaving 13 bases of the junction unmatched. Germline assignment: CDR1 SGHTA and CDR2 FQGNSA. The CDR3 is 18 residues long. This CDR3 is CASSLRGQALLGNTEAFF. The CDR3 nucleotides are TGTGCCAGCAGCTTAAGAGGACAGGCCCTCCTTGGGAACACTGAAGCTTTCTTT.

The chain couples TRBV7-9 to TRBJ1-5, with 10 bases lining up with TRBD1. The CDR3 is made up of 16 amino acids. CDR1 SEHNR and CDR2 FQNEAQ come from the germline V gene (reference sequence). V shed 4 bases, J shed 4 bases, and the junction held 7 bases outside the gene matches. DNA of the CDR3: TGTGCCAGCAGCTCGGATTGGACAGGGGGGAATCAGCCCCAGCATTTT. It codes for CASSSDWTGGNQPQHF.

The CDR3 nucleotides are TGCGCCAGCAGCTACCCGGGTAGTCCAATTCCAGATACGCAGTATTTT. As protein: CASSYPGSPIPDTQYF. This rearrangement joins TRBV5-1 to TRBJ2-3, with D uncertain. The CDR3 length is 16 residues. The V and J ends lost 3 bases and 4 bases respectively, with 18 bases between them. The germline CDR1 and CDR2 sequences are SGHRS and YFSETQ.

The genes are TRBV11-2 and TRBJ1-1; 7 bases agree with TRBD1. Germline V gene data show CDR1 as SGHAT and CDR2 as FQNNGV. V was pared by 5 bases and J by 6 bases, with 3 bases of the junction left unmatched. The length of the CDR3 is 12 residues. CDR3 in amino acids: CASSRQGAEAFF. CDR3 coding DNA: TGTGCCAGCAGCCGGCAGGGGGCTGAAGCTTTCTTT.

Only one count was recorded for this clone. The genes are TRBV7-2 and TRBJ1-4; a weak D match, TRBD1 (5 bases). Germline-derived CDR1 and CDR2 are SGHTA and FQGNSA. The CDR3 consists of 14 residues. The V gene lost 5 bases and the J gene lost 4 bases, with 11 bases spanning the gap. DNA for the CDR3: TGTGCCAGCAGCGCCGACAGCCTTAATGAAAAACTGTTTTTT. Encoded protein: CASSADSLNEKLFF. Full variable domain (rest looked up from reference TRBV7-2 and TRBJ1-4): GAGVSQSPSNKVTEKGKDVELRCDPISGHTALYWYRQSLGQGLEFLIYFQGNSAPDKSGLPSDRFSAERTGGSVSTLTIQRTQQEDSAVYLCASSADSLNEKLFFGSGTQLSVL.

The rearrangement joins TRBV23-1 to TRBJ2-7, with a tentative D call TRBD2 (7 bases). TRBV23-1 is given ORF status, its function remaining uncertain. The CDR3 has 16 residues. Trimming took 0 bases from V and 3 from J, leaving 15 bases between them. The CDR3 DNA sequence: TGCGCCAGCAGTCAATCGGGAGGGGACACTGTCTACGAGCAGTACTTC. The encoded protein is CASSQSGGDTVYEQYF.

This rearrangement joins TRBV21-1 to TRBJ2-7; the table assigns TRBD2, which was not confirmed against the DNA. TRBV21-1 is shown as a pseudogene. The CDR3 length is 13 residues. CDR3 region: CARPPDGRGEQYF. The DNA for the CDR3 is TGTGCCAGACCCCCGGACGGGAGGGGTGAGCAGTACTTC.

The V call is TRBV7-9, the J call TRBJ2-7, with 7 bases aligning to TRBD2. The V gene's germline CDR1 is SEHNR and CDR2 FQNEAQ (reference sequence). The CDR3 is 14 amino acids. V was clipped by 3 bases and J by 2 bases; unmatched bases: 4. The CDR3 DNA is TGTGCCAGCAGCTTGGACGGGGGGACCTACGAGCAGTACTTC. Its protein product is CASSLDGGTYEQYF.

The DNA for the CDR3 is TGCGCCAGCAGTGGACCCCGGGACAGCCACCAAGAGACCCAGTACTTC. The encoded protein is CASSGPRDSHQETQYF. This chain links TRBV10-1 with TRBJ2-5, with 7 nucleotides matching TRBD1. V shed 4 bases, J shed 0 bases, and the junction held 8 bases outside the gene matches. Germline CDR1 reads WNHNN; CDR2 reads SYGVQD (reference sequence). The CDR3 is made up of 16 amino acids.

The chain uses TRBV7-2 and TRBJ1-1, with D perhaps matching TRBD1 (6 bases). Germline V lookup: CDR1 SGHTA, CDR2 FQGNSA. V was clipped by 5 bases and J by 10 bases, with 17 bases between them. The CDR3 has 13 amino acids. The CDR3 nucleotides are TGTGCCAGCAGCCCACAACAGGGTCGGGGAGCTTTCTTT. Its translation: CASSPQQGRGAFF.

The chain employs TRBV6-5 and TRBJ2-1, with 9 bases fitting TRBD1. Losses at the gene ends were 4 bases for V and 9 bases for J; bases not matched to a gene: 10. The CDR3 extends over 15 amino acids. The germline V gene encodes CDR1 MNHEY and CDR2 SVGAGI. CDR3 sequence (DNA): TGTGCCAGCAGTTCTCCGGGACAGGGAGGGGGTGAGCAGTTCTTC. Translation gives CASSSPGQGGGEQFF.

The chain links TRBV7-2 to TRBJ1-2; 8 bases line up with TRBD1. After removal of 4 bases from V and 10 bases from J, the junction contained 11 bases not matched to a gene. Germline values: CDR1 SGHTA, CDR2 FQGNSA. This CDR3 is 14 amino acids long. The CDR3 spells CASSSAPGQESYTF. CDR3 nucleotides: TGTGCCAGCAGCTCCGCTCCGGGACAGGAGTCCTACACCTTC.

The chain couples TRBV19 to TRBJ2-5, with a possible D match to TRBD2 (6 bases). The CDR3 length is 18 residues. The germline gives CDR1 LNHDA, CDR2 SQIVND (reference sequence). V lost 4 bases to trimming and J lost 4 bases, with 25 bases between them. CDR3 residues: CASSKGNPGAGIRETQYF. The CDR3 bases are TGTGCCAGTAGTAAGGGGAACCCCGGGGCGGGAATCAGAGAGACCCAGTACTTC.

The V and J genes are TRBV12-3 or TRBV12-4 and TRBJ1-2, with D possibly matching TRBD1 (6 bases). With 5 bases removed from V and 4 bases from J, the gap between germline ends came to 11 bases. The CDR3 runs 13 residues. DNA of the CDR3: TGTGCCAGCAGTCCGGACAGATTCTATGGCTACACCTTC. Translated: CASSPDRFYGYTF.

The V gene is TRBV6-5, the J gene TRBJ1-1, with 8 bases matching TRBD1. V trimming: 4 bases; J trimming: 2 bases; junction bases outside the gene matches: 9. This CDR3 contains 16 residues. CDR1 and CDR2 (germline): MNHEY, SVGAGI. The CDR3 DNA is TGTGCCAGCAGTTCGAGCCCAGGGGGCTATAACACTGAAGCTTTCTTT. It codes for CASSSSPGGYNTEAFF.

The chain uses TRBV7-9 and TRBJ2-7; D not resolved. From germline, CDR1 is SEHNR and CDR2 FQNEAQ (reference sequence). The CDR3 loop spans 16 amino acids. V gave up 1 base and J gave up 0 bases, with 13 bases separating them. The CDR3 nucleotides are TGTGCCAGCAGCTTAGGAACATTCGAAAGCTCCTACGAGCAGTACTTC. Translating gives CASSLGTFESSYEQYF.

The chain links TRBV7-9 to TRBJ1-1; 12 bases fit TRBD1. The CDR3 is made up of 17 amino acids. CDR1 is SEHNR and CDR2 is FQNEAQ in the germline V gene (reference sequence). Germline trimming cut 3 bases from V and 3 bases from J; bases unmatched to any gene: 8. The CDR3 DNA reads as TGTGCCAGCAGCTTCTCCGGGACAGGGGGCTTTGACACTGAAGCTTTCTTT. Its protein is CASSFSGTGGFDTEAFF.

The chain links TRBV10-3 to TRBJ1-3; D is unresolved. Per germline, CDR1 ENHRY and CDR2 SYGVKD. The V end lost 6 bases, the J end lost 0 bases, and 9 bases lay between the germline ends. CDR3 size: 14 residues. CDR3 nucleotide sequence: TGTGCCATCAGGGGAGGCCTCTCTGGAAACACCATATATTTT. It yields the protein CAIRGGLSGNTIYF.

The chain employs TRBV21-1 and TRBJ1-2. TRBV21-1 is labeled a pseudogene. This CDR3 comprises 15 residues. CDR3 nucleotides: TGTGCCAGCAGCAAAGCGGGAGGGGGGGATTGTGGCTACACCTTC. Its protein is CASSKAGGGDCGYTF.

This clone was counted once. The V call is TRBV5-4, the J call TRBJ1-1; 9 nucleotides align to TRBD1. The CDR3 runs to 17 residues. J lost 3 bases, V lost 3 bases, and 12 bases had no gene match. Germline assignment: CDR1 SGHNT and CDR2 YYREEE (reference sequence). The CDR3 reads CASSWPRDRASDTEAFF. In DNA, the CDR3 is TGTGCCAGCAGCTGGCCCCGGGACAGGGCGTCAGACACTGAAGCTTTCTTT.

In nucleotides, the CDR3 is TGTGCCACCAGCAGAGGCCCGCAATCTAAGGTTCCGAGACAGGCTCGGCCCCAGCATTTT. Its translation: CATSRGPQSKVPRQARPQHF. This chain joins TRBV15 and TRBJ1-5, with D perhaps matching TRBD1 (6 bases). CDR3 length: 20 residues. Trimming removed 1 base at V and 9 bases at J, with 31 bases between. Germline CDR1 LNHNV, CDR2 YYDKDF (reference sequence).

The genes are TRBV7-2 and TRBJ1-2; D call uncertain. The CDR3 totals 14 residues. The V end lost 1 base, the J end lost 0 bases, and 6 bases lay between the germline ends. The germline V gene has CDR1 SGHTA and CDR2 FQGNSA. As DNA, the CDR3 is TGTGCCAGCAGCTTAGGGGCCTCTAACTATGGCTACACCTTC. The encoded protein is CASSLGASNYGYTF.

In its sample, this clone was seen a few times. This specimen includes other DNA sequences encoding the same CDR3. V usage is TRBV7-3 and J usage is TRBJ2-7; a weak D match, TRBD2 (6 bases). V shed 3 bases and J shed 3 bases, with 15 bases lying between them. The CDR3 covers 15 residues. Per germline, CDR1 SGHTA and CDR2 FQGTGA. This CDR3 reads CASSFGPGGGYEQYF. The CDR3 DNA reads as TGTGCCAGCAGCTTCGGGCCCGGGGGTGGCTACGAGCAGTACTTC.

The CDR3 loop reads CTTRTSGTRYEQYF. The CDR3 DNA reads as TGTACCACCCGGACTAGCGGGACCCGCTACGAGCAGTACTTC. This chain connects TRBV2 to TRBJ2-7; 12 nucleotides line up with TRBD2. The CDR3 loop spans 14 amino acids. CDR1 SNHLY and CDR2 FYNNEI come from the germline V gene.